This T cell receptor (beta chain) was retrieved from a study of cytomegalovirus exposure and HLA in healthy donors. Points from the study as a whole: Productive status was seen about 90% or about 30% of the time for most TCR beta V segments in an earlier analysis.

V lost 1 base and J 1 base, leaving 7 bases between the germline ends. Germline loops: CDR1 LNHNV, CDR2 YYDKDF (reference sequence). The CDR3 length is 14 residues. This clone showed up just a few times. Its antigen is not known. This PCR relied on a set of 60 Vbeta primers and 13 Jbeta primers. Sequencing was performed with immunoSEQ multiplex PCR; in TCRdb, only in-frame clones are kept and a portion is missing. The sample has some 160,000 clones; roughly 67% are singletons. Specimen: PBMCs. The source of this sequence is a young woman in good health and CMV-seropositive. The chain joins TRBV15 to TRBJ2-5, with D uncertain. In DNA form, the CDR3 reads TGTGCCACCAGCAGAGGACGGAGCCAAGAGACCCAGTACTTC. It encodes CATSRGRSQETQYF.